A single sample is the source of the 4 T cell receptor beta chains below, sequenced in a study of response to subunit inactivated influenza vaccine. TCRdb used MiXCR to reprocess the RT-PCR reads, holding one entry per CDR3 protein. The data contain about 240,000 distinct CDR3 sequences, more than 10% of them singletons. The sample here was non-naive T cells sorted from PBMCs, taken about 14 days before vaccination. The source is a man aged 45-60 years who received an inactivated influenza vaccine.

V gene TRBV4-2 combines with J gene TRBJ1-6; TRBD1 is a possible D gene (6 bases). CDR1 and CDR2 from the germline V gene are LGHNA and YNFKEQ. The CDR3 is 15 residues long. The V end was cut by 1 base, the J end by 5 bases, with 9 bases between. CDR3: CASSQVQGNNSPLHF. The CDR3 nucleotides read TGTGCCAGCAGCCAAGTACAGGGAAATAATTCACCCCTCCACTTT.

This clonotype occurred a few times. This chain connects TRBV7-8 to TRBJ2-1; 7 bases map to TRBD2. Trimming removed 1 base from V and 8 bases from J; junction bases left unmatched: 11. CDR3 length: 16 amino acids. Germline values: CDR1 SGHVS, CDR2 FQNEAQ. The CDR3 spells CASSLGAGSLSYEQFF. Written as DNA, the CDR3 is TGTGCCAGCAGCTTAGGAGCGGGGAGTTTAAGTTATGAGCAGTTCTTC.

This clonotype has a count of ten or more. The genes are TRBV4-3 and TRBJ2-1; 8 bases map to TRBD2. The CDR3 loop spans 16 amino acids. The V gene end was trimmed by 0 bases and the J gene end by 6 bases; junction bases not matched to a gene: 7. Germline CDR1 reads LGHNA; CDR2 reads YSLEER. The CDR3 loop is CASSQEVRRGANEQFF. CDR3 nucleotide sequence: TGCGCCAGCAGCCAAGAAGTCCGGCGGGGGGCCAATGAGCAGTTCTTC.

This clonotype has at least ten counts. CDR3 nucleotides: TGTGCCAGCAGCCAAGAATTTCGGGGACCGAACAATCAGCCCCAGCATTTT. Encoded protein: CASSQEFRGPNNQPQHF. The chain is built from TRBV3-1 and TRBJ1-5, with a possible D match to TRBD1 (5 bases). The CDR3 runs 17 residues. Trimming took off 0 bases at V and 3 bases at J, with 15 bases between the two ends. Germline assignment: CDR1 LGHDT and CDR2 YNNKEL (reference sequence).